The clone carrying this T cell receptor (beta chain) was recorded only once. The CDR3 has 13 amino acids. Methods used by the authors: Amplification of reference gene primers was used by the study to estimate nucleated cell counts. TCRdb keeps only in-frame clones here, not all; method: immunoSEQ multiplex PCR. V, J and clone size reflect that table, while D and trimming were determined from the DNA. The data hold 150,000 to 200,000 clones, with roughly 90% observed a single time. This sample stems from a study of blood T cell repertoires in COVID-19. Study at large: Sample material is recorded as cDNA or gDNA derived from T cells, B-cell-depleted T cells, or PBMCs.

Sample: peripheral blood. The receptor was isolated from a man aged 35-49 years with acute or convalescent COVID-19. The genes are TRBV1 and TRBJ1-6. TRBV1 is deemed a pseudogene. The CDR3 here is CTRRGSFVSPLHF. As DNA, the CDR3 is TGCACTAGGCGGGGCAGTTTTGTGTCACCCCTCCACTTT.